This entry describes one T cell receptor beta chain. This entry comes from a study of technical replicates of blood from a handful of donors. TCRdb's copy holds only in-frame clones and misses some; the assay was immunoSEQ multiplex PCR. The data contain under 95,000 clones, about 98% of them seen just once; the ten biggest clones take up roughly 0.16%. This CDR3 has 11 residues. Germline trimming cut 11 bases from V and 6 bases from J; bases unmatched to any gene: 3. The germline V gene encodes CDR1 MDHEN and CDR2 SYDVKM. Sequenced: T cells isolated from PBMCs. This clonotype was obtained from a human donor in good health. The rearrangement joins TRBV28 to TRBJ2-2; TRBD2 aligns across 7 bases. The chain's CDR3 is CAATSAGELFF. The CDR3, as DNA: TGTGCCGCTACTAGCGCCGGGGAGCTGTTTTTT. The variable domain in full, with the rest retrieved from reference TRBV28 and TRBJ2-2, is DVKVTQSSRYLVKRTGEKVFLECVQDMDHENMFWYRQDPGLGLRLIYFSYDVKMKEKGDIPEGYSVSREKKERFSLILESASTNQTSMYLCAATSAGELFFGEGSRLTVL.